This T cell receptor (beta chain) was found in a study of OX40 agonist ivuxolimab in advanced cancers. Using immunoSEQ multiplex PCR, the repertoire was profiled, and TCRdb retains in-frame clones only, with some absent. The data show some 100,000 clones, with 90% seen just once and just over 0.15% held by the top ten. On this clone: At the DNA level, this CDR3 is encoded by other sequences in the same sample as well.

Any history of autoimmune disease or systemic immunosuppression disqualified patients. Germline loops: CDR1 SGHAT, CDR2 FQNNGV. V shed 1 base and J shed 1 base, with 5 bases lying between them. The CDR3 consists of 13 residues. This sequence originates from an adult with an advanced solid tumor such as melanoma, head and neck, liver or kidney cancer. The sample was CD4+ or CD8+ T cells sorted from blood, taken in a trial of the OX40 agonist ivuxolimab. The chain recombines TRBV11-2 with TRBJ2-7, with D hard to call. This chain's CDR3 is CASSLGVSYEQYF. In DNA form, the CDR3 reads TGTGCCAGCAGCTTAGGGGTATCCTACGAGCAGTACTTC. Full variable domain (outside the CDR3, taken from reference TRBV11-2 and TRBJ2-7): EAGVAQSPRYKIIEKRQSVAFWCNPISGHATLYWYQQILGQGPKLLIQFQNNGVVDDSQLPKDRFSAERLKGVDSTLKIQPAKLEDSAVYLCASSLGVSYEQYFGPGTRLTVT.